This T cell receptor (beta chain) was obtained from a study of cytomegalovirus exposure and HLA in healthy donors. Study findings and constraints: The authors enumerated 180 or so TCR beta chains as linked to cytomegalovirus.

The CDR3 spans 14 residues. The ends lost 3 bases at V and 2 bases at J; junction bases unmatched: 4. The germline V gene encodes CDR1 SGHNT and CDR2 YYREEE (reference sequence). PCR involved 60 Vbeta and 13 Jbeta primers. Clones were sequenced by immunoSEQ multiplex PCR, and TCRdb holds only the in-frame ones, with some missing. Seen here are approximately 140,000 clones, roughly 82% observed once, and the top ten hold under 3.5%. To note about this clone: Its antigen is not known.

The TCR comes from a man aged 50-59 years in good health and CMV-seronegative. This chain links TRBV5-4 with TRBJ2-7; 8 bases match TRBD1. The sequenced sample consisted of PBMCs. The CDR3: CASSYGQGAYEQYF. The CDR3 bases are TGTGCCAGCAGCTACGGACAGGGCGCCTACGAGCAGTACTTC.